Below are 25 T cell receptor beta chains sequenced from a single sample in a study of shared clonotypes between healthy human individuals. Assay used: immunoSEQ multiplex PCR; TCRdb lists only in-frame clones, some missing. The sample records 600,000 to 750,000 clones, about two thirds being singletons. Sequencing input: memory CD4+ T cells sorted from blood. Subset meaning: CD45RA-negative fraction. These receptor sequences come from a woman in her 30s in good health.

The chain recombines TRBV7-2 with TRBJ1-1; D gene unclear. This CDR3 comprises 13 residues. CDR1 and CDR2 from the germline V gene are SGHTA and FQGNSA. The V end was cut by 5 bases, the J end by 7 bases, with 14 bases between. The chain's CDR3 is CASSPRRVFEAFF. CDR3 bases: TGTGCCAGCAGCCCCCGTAGGGTTTTTGAAGCTTTCTTT.

This sequence joins TRBV15 and TRBJ1-4; tentative D call: TRBD1 (6 bases). CDR1 and CDR2 (germline): LNHNV, YYDKDF (reference sequence). This CDR3 is 18 amino acids long. Deletions cut 0 bases from V and 4 bases from J, with 18 bases between. For the CDR3, the DNA is TGTGCCACCAGCAGAGATCAATGGATAGGGGGGGTTAATGAAAAACTGTTTTTT. Its translation: CATSRDQWIGGVNEKLFF.

This chain joins TRBV15 and TRBJ2-3, with 7 positions matching TRBD2. This CDR3 spans 15 amino acids. J lost 3 bases, V lost 1 base, and 4 bases had no gene match. Germline CDR1 and CDR2: LNHNV and YYDKDF (reference sequence). CDR3 DNA: TGTGCCACCAGCAGAGGGGGGACTATTACAGATACGCAGTATTTT. Amino acids: CATSRGGTITDTQYF.

The chain employs TRBV18 and TRBJ1-1; D unclear. Per the germline V gene, CDR1 is KGHSH and CDR2 is LQKENI. The CDR3 runs to 13 residues. Trimming took 6 bases from V and 0 from J, leaving 8 bases between them. The CDR3 region is CASSRLVNTEAFF. The CDR3, as DNA: TGTGCCAGCTCCCGGTTGGTGAACACTGAAGCTTTCTTT.

The chain uses TRBV28 and TRBJ2-1, with TRBD2 identical over 12 bases. The CDR3 has 19 residues. The V segment lost 3 bases and the J segment 3 bases; nucleotides outside the gene matches: 12. Germline V gene sequence: CDR1 MDHEN, CDR2 SYDVKM. This CDR3 reads CASSFPSPTSGRNYNEQFF. The CDR3 DNA reads TGTGCCAGCAGTTTCCCATCTCCAACTAGCGGGAGGAACTACAATGAGCAGTTCTTC.

The rearrangement links TRBV6-1 to TRBJ2-5; D perhaps matches TRBD2 (5 bases). The CDR3 contains 15 residues. Germline values: CDR1 MNHNS, CDR2 SASEGT. The germline V and J ends were trimmed by 6 bases and 0 bases, with 14 bases remaining between them. As DNA, the CDR3 is TGTGCCAGCAGCCTCCGGGGAGACGACCAAGAGACCCAGTACTTC. Translation: CASSLRGDDQETQYF.

The rearrangement links TRBV4-1 to TRBJ2-7, with D perhaps assigned TRBD1 or TRBD2 (5 bases each). Germline-derived CDR1 and CDR2 are MGHRA and YSYEKL. CDR3 size: 14 residues. V lost 4 bases and J 2 bases, leaving 12 bases between the germline ends. As DNA, the CDR3 is TGCGCCAGCAGCCGGGGGAGTTTTACCTACGAGCAGTACTTC. It specifies CASSRGSFTYEQYF.

The chain combines TRBV5-4 with TRBJ2-2; 12 bases are shared with TRBD1. V dropped 4 bases and J dropped 7; count of bases not matched to a gene: 5. Germline V CDR1 and CDR2: SGHNT, YYREEE (reference sequence). The CDR3 spans 15 residues. CDR3 sequence (DNA): TGTGCCAGCAGCCCGGGACAGGGGGCGAACGGGGAGCTGTTTTTT. Amino acid sequence: CASSPGQGANGELFF.

The chain recombines TRBV11-2 with TRBJ1-1; the D is unclear. The V gene lost 5 bases and the J gene lost 4 bases, with 11 bases spanning the gap. The CDR3 extends over 13 amino acids. CDR1 is SGHAT, CDR2 FQNNGV, per germline. CDR3 DNA sequence: TGTGCCAGCAGCAACGACCGACTCACTGAAGCTTTCTTT. This sequence encodes CASSNDRLTEAFF.

The J gene is TRBJ2-7, the V gene TRBV5-8, with D maybe TRBD1 (5 bases). The germline V gene encodes CDR1 SGHTS and CDR2 YDEGEE. The CDR3 consists of 13 residues. V was trimmed by 1 base and J by 3 bases, leaving 8 bases between them. The CDR3 region has the DNA TGTGCCAGCAGCTTGTTCAGGGACTACGAGCAGTACTTC. It codes for CASSLFRDYEQYF.

The chain recombines TRBV10-1 with TRBJ2-3; D is unclear. V was pared by 4 bases and J by 0 bases, with 11 bases between. The CDR3 runs to 15 residues. Germline V gene lookup returns CDR1 WNHNN and CDR2 SYGVQD (reference sequence). CDR3 loop: CASSVGLTSTDTQYF. DNA of the CDR3: TGCGCCAGCAGTGTTGGCTTGACAAGCACAGATACGCAGTATTTT.

The chain joins TRBV7-8 to TRBJ1-2, with D maybe TRBD1 (6 bases). The V end lost 5 bases, the J end lost 4 bases, and 17 bases lay between the germline ends. CDR1 SGHVS and CDR2 FQNEAQ come from the germline V gene. The CDR3 length is 15 residues. The CDR3 region has the DNA TGTGCCAGCAGCCCCAGGACAGAAAGTCTCTATGGCTACACCTTC. Translating it yields CASSPRTESLYGYTF.

The CDR3 loop is CASSPRAGGDNEQFF. In DNA, the CDR3 is TGTGCCAGTAGTCCGCGGGCGGGAGGGGACAATGAGCAGTTCTTC. The chain carries TRBV19 and TRBJ2-1; 9 bases are shared with TRBD2. The CDR3 contains 15 residues. In germline, CDR1 is LNHDA, CDR2 SQIVND (reference sequence). Trimming cost V 5 bases and J 5 bases; bases outside gene matches: 7.

V usage is TRBV27 and J usage is TRBJ2-6; perhaps TRBD1 as D (6 bases). This CDR3 spans 16 amino acids. Germline V gene sequence: CDR1 MNHEY, CDR2 SMNVEV (reference sequence). Trimming left V 5 bases short and J 0 bases short, with 11 bases between. The CDR3 nucleotides are TGTGCCAGCAGTAGCGGACAGTTCTCTGGGGCCAACGTCCTGACTTTC. Its translation is CASSSGQFSGANVLTF.

The V and J genes are TRBV19 and TRBJ2-5; TRBD1 is a possible D gene (5 bases). CDR1 is LNHDA, CDR2 SQIVND, per germline (reference sequence). The germline V and J ends were trimmed by 4 bases and 2 bases, with 14 bases remaining between them. This CDR3 spans 15 amino acids. CDR3 in amino acids: CASSKGSAEQETQYF. The DNA for the CDR3 is TGTGCCAGTAGTAAGGGGTCGGCGGAACAAGAGACCCAGTACTTC. Based on the CDR3 plus reference TRBV19 and TRBJ2-5, the full variable domain is DGGITQSPKYLFRKEGQNVTLSCEQNLNHDAMYWYRQDPGQGLRLIYYSQIVNDFQKGDIAEGYSVSREKKESFPLTVTSAQKNPTAFYLCASSKGSAEQETQYFGPGTRLLVL.

A single count supports this clone. The V gene is TRBV4-1, the J gene TRBJ2-6; 8 bases fit TRBD1. Germline CDR1 and CDR2: MGHRA and YSYEKL. V gave up 5 bases and J gave up 10 bases; unmatched junction bases: 10. The CDR3 loop spans 15 amino acids. The DNA for the CDR3 is TGCGCCAGCAGCGCCCCCGGGACAGGATTGAACGTCCTGACTTTC. Its translation: CASSAPGTGLNVLTF.

The count of this clone is one. The chain is built from TRBV23-1 and TRBJ2-1; 9 nucleotides align to TRBD2. TRBV23-1 is labeled an ORF, and its function is uncertain. Trimming cost V 1 base and J 8 bases; bases outside gene matches: 9. The CDR3 is 16 residues long. The CDR3 sequence: CASSQCIQREADEQFF. The CDR3, as DNA: TGCGCCAGCAGTCAATGTATACAGCGGGAGGCCGATGAGCAGTTCTTC.

The CDR3 reads CASSLEMGASYEQYF. The DNA for the CDR3 is TGTGCCAGCAGCTTAGAAATGGGAGCCTCCTACGAGCAGTACTTC. V usage is TRBV7-9 and J usage is TRBJ2-7; a weak D match, TRBD2 (5 bases). CDR3 length: 15 amino acids. CDR1 is SEHNR, CDR2 FQNEAQ, per germline (reference sequence). V gave up 1 base and J gave up 0 bases, with 10 bases separating them.

The chain carries TRBV18 and TRBJ1-5; D gene uncertain. Trimming removed 3 bases from V and 4 bases from J, with 7 bases in between. The germline CDR1 and CDR2 sequences are KGHSH and LQKENI. CDR3 length equals 13 residues. The DNA for the CDR3 is TGTGCCAGCTCACCCACCTTTAATCAGCCCCAGCATTTT. Translation: CASSPTFNQPQHF.

The rearrangement links TRBV29-1 to TRBJ2-7; 8 bases match TRBD2. The CDR3 is made up of 13 amino acids. With 4 bases clipped from V and 6 bases from J, the junction kept 8 bases outside the gene matches. Per germline, CDR1 SQVTM and CDR2 ANQGSEA. CDR3 nucleotides: TGCAGCGTTGGAAGTACTAGCGGCCTCGAGCAGTACTTC. Amino acid sequence: CSVGSTSGLEQYF.

The chain links TRBV27 to TRBJ2-7; D is possibly TRBD2 (7 bases). This CDR3 contains 16 residues. Per the germline V gene, CDR1 is MNHEY and CDR2 is SMNVEV (reference sequence). Between the trimmed V and J ends, which lost 2 bases and 6 bases, there was a span of 20 bases. The CDR3 sequence: CASSLVAGARIGEQYF. Here the CDR3 DNA reads TGTGCCAGCAGTTTAGTTGCGGGGGCGCGAATCGGCGAGCAGTACTTC.

This chain joins TRBV11-2 and TRBJ2-5; D call uncertain. This CDR3 has 16 residues. Germline assignment: CDR1 SGHAT and CDR2 FQNNGV. Between the trimmed V and J ends, which lost 0 bases and 1 base, there was a span of 12 bases. The CDR3 bases are TGTGCCAGCAGCTTAGATCAATGGGGTTTCCAAGAGACCCAGTACTTC. Amino acids: CASSLDQWGFQETQYF.

CDR3 DNA sequence: TGCAGCGTTGCGTGGGACAGCGACGAAAAACTGTTTTTT. Translated: CSVAWDSDEKLFF. The chain links TRBV29-1 to TRBJ1-4; 7 bases fit TRBD1. The CDR3 is 13 amino acids. Per germline, CDR1 SQVTM and CDR2 ANQGSEA. With V trimmed by 4 bases and J by 8 bases, 7 bases remained unmatched.

V usage is TRBV29-1 and J usage is TRBJ2-5; 7 bases agree with TRBD1. Germline loops: CDR1 SQVTM, CDR2 ANQGSEA. The CDR3 covers 15 residues. The V gene end was trimmed by 4 bases and the J gene end by 1 base; junction bases not matched to a gene: 9. CDR3 residues: CSVGTGRDSQETQYF. The CDR3 coding sequence is TGCAGCGTTGGGACAGGCCGGGACAGCCAAGAGACCCAGTACTTC.

V and J are TRBV7-3 and TRBJ2-1, with 11 bases aligning to TRBD2. CDR1 SGHTA and CDR2 FQGTGA come from the germline V gene. V lost 5 bases, J lost 2 bases, and 2 bases stayed unmatched. This CDR3 has 15 residues. The CDR3 nucleotides are TGTGCCAGCAGCATGACTAGCGGGACCTACAATGAGCAGTTCTTC. Translating gives CASSMTSGTYNEQFF.